The T cell receptor beta chain described here comes from a study of identical twins. TCRdb used MiXCR to reprocess the 5' RACE reads, holding one entry per CDR3 protein. The data hold just over 500,000 distinct CDR3 sequences, with 20% to 25% observed a single time. This clonotype was detected a few times. The germline CDR1 and CDR2 sequences are LGHNA and YSLEER. The CDR3 covers 14 residues. Trimming left V 0 bases short and J 7 bases short, with 13 bases between. This sample was also put to use in a study of T cells expressing NK-cell markers. This second study notes: About 1.0-7.0% of CD8+ T cells in six or seven donors belonged to dominant NKG2C+ clonotypes. These clonotypes, the leaders elsewhere, also led the CD3+CD56-NKG2C+ fraction in a handful of donors.

Sequenced material: CD4+ T cells sorted from blood. The clonotype originates from a woman aged 18 to 35 in good health. The chain has TRBV4-3 and TRBJ2-7; possible D gene TRBD2, 5 bases. The CDR3 DNA follows: TGCGCCAGCAGCCAAGACCGGACTTTAGGGGAGCAGTACTTC. Translation: CASSQDRTLGEQYF.